The 17 T cell receptor beta chains presented below share a single source sample, sequenced in a study of early T cells in non-severe SARS-CoV-2 infection. TCRdb re-derived calls from the 5' RACE reads in MiXCR, one entry per CDR3 protein. The sample has 50,000 to 60,000 distinct CDR3 sequences; roughly 9% are singletons. The sequencing here drew on whole blood, taken at baseline. These receptors came from an adult who was a healthcare worker with PCR-confirmed SARS-CoV-2 infection or an uninfected control (not recorded which).

As DNA, the CDR3 is TGTGCCAGCTCACCAATGAGTCTAGCGGGGAGCACAGATACGCAGTATTTT. Its translation: CASSPMSLAGSTDTQYF. This chain connects TRBV18 to TRBJ2-3; 9 nucleotides line up with TRBD2. V lost 2 bases, J lost 0 bases, and 6 bases stayed unmatched. Germline-derived CDR1 and CDR2 are KGHSH and LQKENI. The CDR3 totals 17 residues.

DNA of the CDR3: TGTGCCAGCTCCCTGGGTGGGTTCGCGGGCACTGAAGCTTTCTTT. Amino acids: CASSLGGFAGTEAFF. V is TRBV7-9 and J is TRBJ1-1, with D uncertain. Trimming took 8 bases from V and 4 from J, leaving 20 bases between them. CDR1 and CDR2 from the germline V gene are SEHNR and FQNEAQ (reference sequence). This CDR3 is built from 15 residues.

This clonotype has a count of ten or more. V and J are TRBV5-6 and TRBJ2-2; D possibly corresponds to TRBD2 (5 bases). The germline V gene has CDR1 SGHDT and CDR2 YYEEEE. Trimming left V 0 bases short and J 6 bases short, with 15 bases between. The CDR3 has 16 amino acids. Here the CDR3 reads CASSLAGVTRAGELFF. CDR3 sequence (DNA): TGTGCCAGCAGCTTGGCCGGGGTTACTAGAGCCGGGGAGCTGTTTTTT.

The chain carries TRBV10-1 and TRBJ2-2; D may be TRBD2 (6 bases). CDR3 length equals 14 residues. Germline V CDR1 and CDR2: WNHNN, SYGVQD (reference sequence). Trimming removed 6 bases at V and 3 bases at J, with 11 bases between. The CDR3 region is CASRRDVDTGELFF. CDR3 sequence (DNA): TGCGCCAGCAGGCGGGACGTAGACACCGGGGAGCTGTTTTTT.

This clonotype has ten or more counts. V usage is TRBV12-3 or TRBV12-4 and J usage is TRBJ2-1, with no clear D. Trimming pared 7 bases from V and 4 bases from J, leaving 14 bases between. This CDR3 is 14 amino acids long. The chain's CDR3 is CASTFGSVYNEQFF. CDR3 DNA sequence: TGTGCCAGCACCTTCGGGTCCGTTTACAATGAGCAGTTCTTC.

This clonotype was detected many times. V usage is TRBV3-1 and J usage is TRBJ2-7, with D possibly matching TRBD2 (5 bases). V was cut by 5 bases and J by 6 bases, with 11 bases left in between. Per germline, CDR1 LGHDT and CDR2 YNNKEL (reference sequence). The CDR3 extends over 12 amino acids. For the CDR3, the DNA is TGTGCCAGCAGCTCCCGGGGAATCGAGCAGTACTTC. Its translation: CASSSRGIEQYF.

The chain recombines TRBV7-2 with TRBJ2-7; possible D gene TRBD2, 6 bases. In germline, CDR1 is SGHTA, CDR2 FQGNSA. Trimming took off 5 bases at V and 4 bases at J, with 15 bases between the two ends. There are 14 residues in the CDR3. CDR3 DNA: TGTGCCAGCAGCCCCCCCGGGAGTCGTTACGAGCAGTACTTC. The encoded protein is CASSPPGSRYEQYF.

This clonotype was counted between two and nine times. The rearrangement links TRBV5-4 to TRBJ1-6; 10 bases map to TRBD1. Germline-derived CDR1 and CDR2 are SGHNT and YYREEE (reference sequence). V lost 5 bases, J lost 8 bases, and 4 bases stayed unmatched. This CDR3 region has 14 residues. CDR3 DNA sequence: TGTGCCAGCAGTTCCGGGACAGGGGATTCACCCCTCCACTTT. It specifies CASSSGTGDSPLHF.

This clonotype was seen many times. The chain carries TRBV4-2 and TRBJ2-5; tentatively, D is TRBD2 (6 bases). The CDR3 totals 18 residues. V was clipped by 0 bases and J by 1 base, with 18 bases between them. Germline V gene lookup returns CDR1 LGHNA and CDR2 YNFKEQ. CDR3 sequence: CASSQEPHRRGSQETQYF. CDR3 coding DNA: TGTGCCAGCAGCCAAGAGCCTCATAGACGGGGGTCCCAAGAGACCCAGTACTTC.

This clonotype was seen at least ten times. The genes are TRBV20-1 and TRBJ2-3, with 12 bases matching TRBD2. The CDR3 contains 14 residues. Unmatched junction bases numbered 7, after V lost 5 bases and J lost 7 bases. Looked up from germline, CDR1 is DFQATT and CDR2 is SNEGSKA (reference sequence). DNA of the CDR3: TGCAGTGCTTCGACTAGCGGGAGAGAGAATACGCAGTATTTT. Its protein is CSASTSGRENTQYF.

This clonotype was counted ten times or more. The chain uses TRBV4-2 and TRBJ2-1; 10 nucleotides line up with TRBD2. Germline assignment: CDR1 LGHNA and CDR2 YNFKEQ. The CDR3 extends over 17 amino acids. V was pared by 4 bases and J by 5 bases, with 11 bases of the junction left unmatched. CDR3 loop: CASSRSGRKLTHNEQFF. The CDR3 bases are TGTGCCAGCAGCCGTAGCGGGAGGAAACTGACTCACAATGAGCAGTTCTTC.

This clonotype was picked up a small number of times. The gene calls are TRBV29-1 and TRBJ2-1; perhaps TRBD1 as D (7 bases). Trimming cost V 5 bases and J 12 bases, with 23 bases left between them. Looked up from germline, CDR1 is SQVTM and CDR2 is ANQGSEA. This CDR3 is built from 14 residues. The CDR3 DNA follows: TGCAGCGTTCCTCAGGGGGGTTTGGAAATCGGGCAGTTCTTC. Translating gives CSVPQGGLEIGQFF.

The CDR3 spells CASSRTLQETQYF. For the CDR3, the DNA is TGTGCCAGCAGCCGTACCCTCCAAGAGACCCAGTACTTC. The V gene is TRBV6-5, the J gene TRBJ2-5; D not resolved. Germline CDR1 MNHEY, CDR2 SVGAGI. The CDR3 is 13 residues long. The V gene lost 6 bases and the J gene lost 1 base, with 9 bases spanning the gap.

In this sample, this clonotype turned up a few times. The chain links TRBV3-1 to TRBJ2-1; no definite D call. The CDR3 spans 13 residues. Looked up from germline, CDR1 is LGHDT and CDR2 is YNNKEL (reference sequence). Trimming cost V 2 bases and J 9 bases, with 11 bases left between them. The DNA of the CDR3 is TGTGCCAGCAGCCAATGGGCGGACGGTGAGCAGTTCTTC. This codes for CASSQWADGEQFF.

The sample holds a few counts of this clonotype. J is TRBJ1-2 and V is TRBV7-9; D remains ambiguous. CDR3 length: 14 amino acids. Germline CDR1 is SEHNR and CDR2 is FQNEAQ (reference sequence). V was pared by 7 bases and J by 5 bases, with 17 bases between. The CDR3 sequence is CASTPGREDYGYTF. CDR3 bases: TGTGCCAGCACCCCCGGACGGGAGGATTATGGCTACACCTTC.

Many counts were recorded for this clonotype. The chain joins TRBV5-6 to TRBJ2-7; the match to TRBD2 covers 9 bases. The ends lost 4 bases at V and 3 bases at J; junction bases unmatched: 14. Germline V gene data show CDR1 as SGHDT and CDR2 as YYEEEE. The CDR3 has 17 residues. CDR3 protein: CASSPWTATSGNYEQYF. Written as DNA, the CDR3 is TGTGCCAGCAGCCCCTGGACGGCGACTAGCGGCAACTACGAGCAGTACTTC.

In its sample, this clonotype was seen many times. The chain has TRBV20-1 and TRBJ2-5; unclear D gene. Per the germline V gene, CDR1 is DFQATT and CDR2 is SNEGSKA (reference sequence). CDR3 length: 14 residues. Trimming removed 1 base at V and 4 bases at J, with 13 bases between. As DNA, the CDR3 is TGCAGTGCTAGAGGGTCCGGTGGGGTAGAGACCCAGTACTTC. Translating it yields CSARGSGGVETQYF.